Each of the 9 T cell receptor beta chains below was sequenced from the same sample in a study of T-cell reconstitution after alpha-beta-depleted transplantation in children. Researchers prepared the TCRbeta library using unique molecular identifiers, the study reports. TCRdb recomputed calls from the PCR reads with MiXCR, one row per CDR3 protein. Among about 540,000 distinct CDR3 sequences listed, about 16% were seen once. The sample in question was PBMCs from the stem cell graft donor, obtained from the stem cell graft. Receptors originate from a human donor who donated a stem cell graft to a child with acute lymphoblastic leukemia.

The chain combines TRBV12-5 with TRBJ2-4, with D maybe TRBD2 (7 bases). Trimming stripped 6 bases from V and 6 bases from J, with 24 bases between. CDR3 size: 17 residues. The germline V gene has CDR1 LGHNT and CDR2 FRNRAP. In DNA form, the CDR3 reads TGTGCTAGTGGCCCTCCGGGGACTACTCGAGGGGGAAACATTCAGTACTTC. This sequence encodes CASGPPGTTRGGNIQYF.

This clonotype has a handful of counts. The chain recombines TRBV5-5 with TRBJ1-6; D is perhaps TRBD1 (5 bases). The germline gives CDR1 SGHKS, CDR2 YYEKEE (reference sequence). The CDR3 sequence is 13 residues long. The germline V and J ends were trimmed by 7 bases and 9 bases, with 14 bases remaining between them. The CDR3 reads CASREGLGSPLHF. CDR3 DNA sequence: TGTGCCAGCCGCGAGGGGCTGGGTTCACCCCTCCACTTT. The whole variable domain, filled in from reference TRBV5-5 and TRBJ1-6, reads DAGVTQSPTHLIKTRGQQVTLRCSPISGHKSVSWYQQVLGQGPQFIFQYYEKEERGRGNFPDRFSARQFPNYSSELNVNALLLGDSALYLCASREGLGSPLHFGNGTRLTVT.

In the case of this clonotype: This may come from a read error, since a much larger clone is one base off. This chain connects TRBV5-1 to TRBJ2-3; 10 bases match TRBD2. The CDR3 runs to 17 residues. Germline loops: CDR1 SGHRS, CDR2 YFSETQ. With V trimmed by 4 bases and J by 2 bases, 10 bases remained unmatched. The CDR3 reads CASSRRGLAEITDTQYF. The CDR3 nucleotides read TGCGCCAGCAGCCGTAGAGGACTAGCGGAGATCACAGATACGCAGTATTTT.

The chain recombines TRBV7-9 with TRBJ1-6; D is undetermined. The V end lost 1 base, the J end lost 7 bases, and 14 bases lay between the germline ends. The CDR3 contains 16 residues. The germline CDR1 and CDR2 sequences are SEHNR and FQNEAQ (reference sequence). The DNA of the CDR3 is TGTGCCAGCAGCTTAGGTTCTCGCGACCTCAATTCACCCCTCCACTTT. This codes for CASSLGSRDLNSPLHF.

There are a few counts of this clonotype. The chain has TRBV10-3 and TRBJ2-1, with 9 nucleotides matching TRBD2. Germline V lookup: CDR1 ENHRY, CDR2 SYGVKD. V shed 0 bases and J 4 bases; nucleotides not matched to a gene: 4. The length of the CDR3 is 16 residues. The CDR3 DNA reads as TGTGCCATCAGTGAGTCTCCTAGCGGGACTTACAATGAGCAGTTCTTC. It translates to CAISESPSGTYNEQFF.

This clonotype was seen a handful of times. J is TRBJ2-2 and V is TRBV24-1; no reliable D call. The CDR3 has 16 residues. Germline V gene lookup returns CDR1 KGHDR and CDR2 SFDVKD. V dropped 2 bases and J dropped 1 base, with 10 bases sitting between them. This chain's CDR3 is CATSDSWTGNTGELFF. The DNA for the CDR3 is TGTGCCACCAGTGATTCATGGACGGGGAACACCGGGGAGCTGTTTTTT.

This sequence joins TRBV12-3 or TRBV12-4 and TRBJ2-2; 7 bases are a match to TRBD1. Trimming at V came to 6 bases and at J to 8 bases, leaving 6 bases not matched to a gene. This CDR3 is built from 13 residues. The CDR3 coding sequence is TGTGCCAGCAGGTCGACAGGGCCGGGGGAGCTGTTTTTT. Translation gives CASRSTGPGELFF.

The chain couples TRBV20-1 to TRBJ2-7, with 9 bases identical to TRBD2. V trimming: 6 bases; J trimming: 7 bases; junction bases outside the gene matches: 16. Germline V gene sequence: CDR1 DFQATT, CDR2 SNEGSKA (reference sequence). The CDR3 extends over 15 amino acids. CDR3 DNA: TGCAGTGCGAGTGGGGCTAGCGGGATATCTAGAGAGCAGTACTTC. It codes for CSASGASGISREQYF.

This clonotype was seen only a few times. This chain uses TRBV7-3 with TRBJ2-1; no clear D gene. CDR3 length equals 14 residues. The V end was cut by 1 base, the J end by 6 bases, with 10 bases between. Germline CDR1 is SGHTA and CDR2 is FQGTGA. The CDR3 protein is CASSLSQFSNEQFF. The CDR3, as DNA: TGTGCCAGCAGCTTAAGTCAGTTCAGCAATGAGCAGTTCTTC.